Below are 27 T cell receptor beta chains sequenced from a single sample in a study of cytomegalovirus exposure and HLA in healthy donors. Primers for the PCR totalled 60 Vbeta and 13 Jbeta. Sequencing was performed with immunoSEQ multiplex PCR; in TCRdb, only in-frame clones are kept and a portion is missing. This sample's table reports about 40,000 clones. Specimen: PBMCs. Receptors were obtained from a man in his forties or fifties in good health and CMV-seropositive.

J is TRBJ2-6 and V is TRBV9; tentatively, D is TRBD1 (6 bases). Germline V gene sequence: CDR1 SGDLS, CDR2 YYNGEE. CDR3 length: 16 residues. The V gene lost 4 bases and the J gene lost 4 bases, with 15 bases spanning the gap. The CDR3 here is CASSPPGTIGANVLTF. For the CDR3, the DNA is TGTGCCAGCAGCCCGCCCGGGACAATCGGGGCCAACGTCCTGACTTTC.

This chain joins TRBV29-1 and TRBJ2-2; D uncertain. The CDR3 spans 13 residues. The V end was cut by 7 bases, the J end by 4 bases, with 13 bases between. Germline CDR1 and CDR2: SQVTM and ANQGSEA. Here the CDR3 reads CSARPDPTGELFF. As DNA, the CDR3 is TGCAGCGCCCGTCCAGATCCCACCGGGGAGCTGTTTTTT.

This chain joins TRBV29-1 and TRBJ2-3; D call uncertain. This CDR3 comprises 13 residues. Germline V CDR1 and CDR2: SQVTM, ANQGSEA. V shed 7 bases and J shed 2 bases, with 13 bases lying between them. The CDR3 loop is CSAPPGTTDTQYF. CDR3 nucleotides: TGCAGCGCACCCCCAGGAACCACAGATACGCAGTATTTT.

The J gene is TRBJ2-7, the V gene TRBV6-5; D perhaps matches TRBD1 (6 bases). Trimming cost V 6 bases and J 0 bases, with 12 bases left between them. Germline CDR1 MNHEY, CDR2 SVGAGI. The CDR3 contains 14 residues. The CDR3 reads CASRGLDSSYEQYF. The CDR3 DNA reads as TGTGCCAGCAGGGGATTGGACAGCTCCTACGAGCAGTACTTC.

The CDR3 loop reads CASSQQANTEAFF. The DNA of the CDR3 is TGTGCCAGCAGTCAACAGGCGAACACTGAAGCTTTCTTT. This chain connects TRBV7-2 to TRBJ1-1; D is possibly TRBD1 (5 bases). Trimming left V 6 bases short and J 1 base short, with 9 bases between. Germline V gene lookup returns CDR1 SGHTA and CDR2 FQGNSA. CDR3 length: 13 amino acids. The full variable domain, its missing parts supplied by reference TRBV7-2 and TRBJ1-1, is GAGVSQSPSNKVTEKGKDVELRCDPISGHTALYWYRQSLGQGLEFLIYFQGNSAPDKSGLPSDRFSAERTGGSVSTLTIQRTQQEDSAVYLCASSQQANTEAFFGQGTRLTVV.

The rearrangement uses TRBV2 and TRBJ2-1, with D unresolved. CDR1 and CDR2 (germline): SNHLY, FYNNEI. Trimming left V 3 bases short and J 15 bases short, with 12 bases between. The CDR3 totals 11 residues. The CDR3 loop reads CASSESKKLFF. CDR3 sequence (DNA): TGTGCCAGCAGTGAGAGCAAGAAGCTGTTCTTC.

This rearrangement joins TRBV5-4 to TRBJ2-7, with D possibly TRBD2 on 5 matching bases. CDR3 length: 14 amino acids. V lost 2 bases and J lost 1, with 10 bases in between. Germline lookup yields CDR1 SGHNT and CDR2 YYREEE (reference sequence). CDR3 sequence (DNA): TGTGCCAGCAGCTTTGAGGGCCTGTCCTACGAGCAGTACTTC. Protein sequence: CASSFEGLSYEQYF.

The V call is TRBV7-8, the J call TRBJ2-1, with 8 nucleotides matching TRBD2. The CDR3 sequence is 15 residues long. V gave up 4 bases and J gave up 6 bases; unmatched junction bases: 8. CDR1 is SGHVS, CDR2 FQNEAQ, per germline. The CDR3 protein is CASSSGTRAINEQFF. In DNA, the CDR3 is TGTGCCAGCAGCTCCGGGACTAGGGCTATCAATGAGCAGTTCTTC.

The CDR3 DNA sequence: TGTGCCAGCAGCCAACAGGGAATCAACGAGCAGTACTTC. Translated: CASSQQGINEQYF. This chain uses TRBV2 with TRBJ2-7; D might be TRBD1 (6 bases). This CDR3 is 13 amino acids long. Trimming shortened V by 6 bases and J by 5 bases, and 14 bases separated the two germline ends. Germline values: CDR1 SNHLY, CDR2 FYNNEI. Complete variable domain (other parts from reference TRBV2 and TRBJ2-7): EPEVTQTPSHQVTQMGQEVILRCVPISNHLYFYWYRQILGQKVEFLVSFYNNEISEKSEIFDDQFSVERPDGSNFTLKIRSTKLEDSAMYFCASSQQGINEQYFGPGTRLTVT.

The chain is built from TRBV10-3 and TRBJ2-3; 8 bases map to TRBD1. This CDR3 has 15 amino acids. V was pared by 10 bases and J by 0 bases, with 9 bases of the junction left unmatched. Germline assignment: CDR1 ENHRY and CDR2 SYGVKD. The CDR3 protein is CATATGDRSTDTQYF. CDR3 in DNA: TGTGCCACCGCGACAGGGGATAGGAGCACAGATACGCAGTATTTT.

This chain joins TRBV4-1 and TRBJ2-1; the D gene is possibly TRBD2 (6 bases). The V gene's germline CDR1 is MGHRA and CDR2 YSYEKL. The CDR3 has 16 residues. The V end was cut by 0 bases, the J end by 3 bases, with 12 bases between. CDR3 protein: CASSQEAAGYYNEQFF. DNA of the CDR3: TGCGCCAGCAGCCAAGAAGCGGCGGGATACTACAATGAGCAGTTCTTC.

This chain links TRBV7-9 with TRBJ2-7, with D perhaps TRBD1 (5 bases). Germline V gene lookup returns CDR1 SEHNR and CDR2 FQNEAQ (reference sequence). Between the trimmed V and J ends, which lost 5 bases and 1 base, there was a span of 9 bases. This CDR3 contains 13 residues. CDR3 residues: CASSPTASYEQYF. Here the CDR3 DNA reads TGTGCCAGCAGCCCGACAGCTTCCTACGAGCAGTACTTC.

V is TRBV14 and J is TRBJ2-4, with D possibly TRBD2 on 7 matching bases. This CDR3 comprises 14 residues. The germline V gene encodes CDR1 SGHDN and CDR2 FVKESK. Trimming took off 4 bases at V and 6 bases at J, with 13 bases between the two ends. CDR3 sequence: CASSPQGGGNIQYF. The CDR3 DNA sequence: TGTGCCAGCAGCCCACAGGGAGGGGGAAACATTCAGTACTTC.

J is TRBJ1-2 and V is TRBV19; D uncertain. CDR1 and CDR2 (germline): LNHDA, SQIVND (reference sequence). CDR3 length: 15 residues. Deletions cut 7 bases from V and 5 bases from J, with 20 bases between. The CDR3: CASISLPADSYGYTF. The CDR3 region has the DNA TGTGCCAGTATTTCCCTCCCCGCAGACTCATATGGCTACACCTTC. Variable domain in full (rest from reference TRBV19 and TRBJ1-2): DGGITQSPKYLFRKEGQNVTLSCEQNLNHDAMYWYRQDPGQGLRLIYYSQIVNDFQKGDIAEGYSVSREKKESFPLTVTSAQKNPTAFYLCASISLPADSYGYTFGSGTRLTVV.

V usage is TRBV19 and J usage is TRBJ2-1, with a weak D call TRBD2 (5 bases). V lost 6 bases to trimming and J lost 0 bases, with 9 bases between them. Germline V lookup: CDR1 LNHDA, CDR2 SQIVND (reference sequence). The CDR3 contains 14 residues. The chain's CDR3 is CASRDFSSYNEQFF. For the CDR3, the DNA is TGTGCCAGTAGGGACTTTAGCTCCTACAATGAGCAGTTCTTC.

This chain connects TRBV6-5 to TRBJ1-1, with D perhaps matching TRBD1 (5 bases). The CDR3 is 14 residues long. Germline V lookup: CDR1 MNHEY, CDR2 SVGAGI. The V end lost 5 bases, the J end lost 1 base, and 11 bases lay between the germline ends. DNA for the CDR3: TGTGCCAGCAGTCTCACCGGGGGGAACACTGAAGCTTTCTTT. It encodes CASSLTGGNTEAFF.

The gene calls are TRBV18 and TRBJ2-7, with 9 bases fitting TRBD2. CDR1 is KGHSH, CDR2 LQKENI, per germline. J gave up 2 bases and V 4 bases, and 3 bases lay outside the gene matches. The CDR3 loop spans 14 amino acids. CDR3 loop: CASSRASGAYEQYF. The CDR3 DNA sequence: TGTGCCAGCTCACGAGCTAGCGGGGCCTACGAGCAGTACTTC.

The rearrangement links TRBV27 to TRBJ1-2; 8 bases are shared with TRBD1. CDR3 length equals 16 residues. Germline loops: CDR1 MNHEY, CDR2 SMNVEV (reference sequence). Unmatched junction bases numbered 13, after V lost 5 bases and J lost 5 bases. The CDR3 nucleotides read TGTGCCAGCAGTCCAGGACAGGGAGGAAGAGGGTATGGCTACACCTTC. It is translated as CASSPGQGGRGYGYTF.

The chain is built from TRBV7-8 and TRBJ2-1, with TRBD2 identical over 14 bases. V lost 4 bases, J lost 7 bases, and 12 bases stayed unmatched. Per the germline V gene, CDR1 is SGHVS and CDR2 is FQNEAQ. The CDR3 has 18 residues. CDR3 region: CASSSGLAGDSSWNEQFF. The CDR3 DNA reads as TGTGCCAGCAGCTCGGGACTAGCGGGAGACTCCTCGTGGAATGAGCAGTTCTTC.

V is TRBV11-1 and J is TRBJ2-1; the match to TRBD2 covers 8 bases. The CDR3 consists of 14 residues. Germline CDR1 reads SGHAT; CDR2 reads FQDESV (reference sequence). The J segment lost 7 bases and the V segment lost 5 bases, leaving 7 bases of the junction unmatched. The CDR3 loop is CASSRAGGRNEQFF. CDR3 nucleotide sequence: TGTGCCAGCAGCCGGGCGGGAGGTCGGAATGAGCAGTTCTTC.

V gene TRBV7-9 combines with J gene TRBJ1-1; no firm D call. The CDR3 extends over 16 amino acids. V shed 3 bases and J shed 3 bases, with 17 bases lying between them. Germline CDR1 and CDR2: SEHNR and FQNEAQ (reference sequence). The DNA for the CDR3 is TGTGCCAGCAGCTTTATTGGGGAGGAAACGGACACTGAAGCTTTCTTT. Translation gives CASSFIGEETDTEAFF.

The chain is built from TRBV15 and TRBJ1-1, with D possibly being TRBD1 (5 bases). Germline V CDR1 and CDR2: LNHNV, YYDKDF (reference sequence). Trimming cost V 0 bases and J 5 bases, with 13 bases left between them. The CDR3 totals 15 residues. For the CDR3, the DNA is TGTGCCACCAGCAGAGAGGGCAGTGGGGGGACTGAAGCTTTCTTT. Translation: CATSREGSGGTEAFF.

In nucleotides, the CDR3 is TGTGCCAGCAGCTACTGGCAGGGCGGAACTAATGAAAAACTGTTTTTT. Its protein product is CASSYWQGGTNEKLFF. The J gene is TRBJ1-4, the V gene TRBV9, with a possible D match to TRBD1 (5 bases). The length of the CDR3 is 16 residues. V lost 4 bases and J 1 base, leaving 14 bases between the germline ends. CDR1 is SGDLS, CDR2 YYNGEE, per germline.

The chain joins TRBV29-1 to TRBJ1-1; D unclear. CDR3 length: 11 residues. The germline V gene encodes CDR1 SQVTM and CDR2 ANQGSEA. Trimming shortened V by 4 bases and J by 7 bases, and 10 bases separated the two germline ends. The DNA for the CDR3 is TGCAGCGTTGTGCTTTCGGTTGAAGCTTTCTTT. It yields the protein CSVVLSVEAFF.

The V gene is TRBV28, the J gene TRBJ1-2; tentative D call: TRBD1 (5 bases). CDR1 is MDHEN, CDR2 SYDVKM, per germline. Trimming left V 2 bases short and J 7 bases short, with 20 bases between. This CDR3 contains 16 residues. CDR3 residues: CASSLVGTGKVGGYTF. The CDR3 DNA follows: TGTGCCAGCAGTTTAGTCGGGACTGGGAAGGTGGGTGGCTACACCTTC.

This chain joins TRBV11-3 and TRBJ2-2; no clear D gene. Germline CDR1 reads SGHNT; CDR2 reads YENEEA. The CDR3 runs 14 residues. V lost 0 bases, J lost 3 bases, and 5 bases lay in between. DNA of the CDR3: TGTGCCAGCAGCTTAGATTCGGACACCGGGGAGCTGTTTTTT. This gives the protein CASSLDSDTGELFF.

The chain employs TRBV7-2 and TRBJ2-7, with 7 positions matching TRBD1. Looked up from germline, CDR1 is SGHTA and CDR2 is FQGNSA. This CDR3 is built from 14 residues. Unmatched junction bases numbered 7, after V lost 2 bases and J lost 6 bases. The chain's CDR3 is CASSLSTGSGEQYF. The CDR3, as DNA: TGTGCCAGCAGCTTATCGACAGGGTCGGGCGAGCAGTACTTC.